This T cell receptor (beta chain) stems from a study of T cells in Graves' hyperthyroidism and ophthalmopathy. Background on the study: Before treatment of any kind, peripheral blood was taken at initial diagnosis.

The CDR3 covers 13 residues. V shed 2 bases and J shed 6 bases, with 9 bases lying between them. Germline CDR1 is SGHRS and CDR2 is YFSETQ. Remarks on this clonotype: As yet, its antigen is unknown.

TCR beta CDR3 regions were amplified from RNA. First-round RT-PCR of the TCR CDR3 relied on the HTBI primer set. TCRdb re-derived calls from the multiplex PCR reads in MiXCR, one entry per CDR3 protein. The profile shows about 400,000 distinct CDR3 sequences, approximately 14% of them singletons. Aged 18 to 65, the patients had hyperthyroidism that was newly diagnosed and had lasted under 2 months. Study-wide findings and caveats: Among clonotypes expanded in thyroid above 0.001, most were also found in blood.

This sequence joins TRBV5-1 and TRBJ2-1; D call uncertain. The sample taken for sequencing was blood. This TCR came from a woman aged 18-29 years with Graves' hyperthyroidism that later progressed to Graves' ophthalmopathy. DNA of the CDR3: TGCGCCAGCAGCTTTGAAGGGATCAATGAGCAGTTCTTC. It yields the protein CASSFEGINEQFF. Full variable domain (outside the CDR3, taken from reference TRBV5-1 and TRBJ2-1): KAGVTQTPRYLIKTRGQQVTLSCSPISGHRSVSWYQQTPGQGLQFLFEYFSETQRNKGNFPGRFSGRQFSNSRSEMNVSTLELGDSALYLCASSFEGINEQFFGPGTRLTVL.